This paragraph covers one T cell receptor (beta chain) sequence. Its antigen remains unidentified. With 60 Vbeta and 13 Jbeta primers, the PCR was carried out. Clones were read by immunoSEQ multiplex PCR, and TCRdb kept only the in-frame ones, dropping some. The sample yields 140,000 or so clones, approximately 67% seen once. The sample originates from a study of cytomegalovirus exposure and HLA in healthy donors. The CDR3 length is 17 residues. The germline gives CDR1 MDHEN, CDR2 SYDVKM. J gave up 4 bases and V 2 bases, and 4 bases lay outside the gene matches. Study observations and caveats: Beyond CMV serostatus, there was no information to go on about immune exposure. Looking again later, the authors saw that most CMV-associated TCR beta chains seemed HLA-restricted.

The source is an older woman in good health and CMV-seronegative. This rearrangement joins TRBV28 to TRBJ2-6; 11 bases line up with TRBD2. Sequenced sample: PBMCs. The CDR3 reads CASSLTSGSAGANVLTF. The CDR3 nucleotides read TGTGCCAGCAGTTTAACTAGCGGGAGTGCGGGGGCCAACGTCCTGACTTTC. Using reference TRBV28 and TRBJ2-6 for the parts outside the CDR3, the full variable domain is DVKVTQSSRYLVKRTGEKVFLECVQDMDHENMFWYRQDPGLGLRLIYFSYDVKMKEKGDIPEGYSVSREKKERFSLILESASTNQTSMYLCASSLTSGSAGANVLTFGAGSRLTVL.